The present T cell receptor beta chain was sequenced within a study of blood T cell repertoires in COVID-19. The wider study: T cells, B-cell-depleted T cells, or PBMCs supplied cDNA or gDNA.

The sample holds one count of this clone. Profiling relied on immunoSEQ multiplex PCR, and the TCRdb table lists in-frame clones only, not all of them. The profile shows roughly 130,000 clones, approximately 89% of them singletons. Germline loops: CDR1 MDHEN, CDR2 SYDVKM. The CDR3 contains 14 residues. Trimming removed 6 bases from V and 7 bases from J, with 16 bases in between. This chain uses TRBV28 with TRBJ2-1; D may be TRBD2 (6 bases). The specimen sequenced was peripheral blood. The source of this sequence is a woman aged 60-75 years with acute or convalescent COVID-19. The CDR3 bases are TGTGCCAGCAGCGAGGAGGGCCGCGGAAATGAGCAGTTCTTC. This sequence encodes CASSEEGRGNEQFF. The whole variable domain, remainder taken from reference TRBV28 and TRBJ2-1, is DVKVTQSSRYLVKRTGEKVFLECVQDMDHENMFWYRQDPGLGLRLIYFSYDVKMKEKGDIPEGYSVSREKKERFSLILESASTNQTSMYLCASSEEGRGNEQFFGPGTRLTVL.